The entry below describes one TCR beta chain. The clone's antigen remains unknown. Base qualities were left out, and no much larger clone turns up one base away. This entry is derived from a study of T-cell reconstitution after alpha-beta-depleted transplantation in children (dated by TCRdb to about 2016). Regarding the research as a whole: Using TCR repertoire profiling, the study quantitatively followed how T-cell immune reconstitution unfolded in children after TCRalphabeta/CD19-depleted allogeneic hematopoietic cell transplantation. The investigation overall reported the following: In some patients, the high TCRbeta diversity seen at day 60 was put down to recipient T cells and intrathymic progenitors that had survived conditioning. The apparently early recovery of alphabetaT-cell counts about two months after transplant reportedly depended on only several hundred rapidly expanded clones that came from non-depleted graft cells. Hyperexpanded clone frequencies declined over subsequent months; after one year, T-cell counts and TCRbeta diversity were mostly attributed to newly produced T cells.

The method behind the library was PCR. This sample was sequenced with an Illumina HiSeq 2500. TCR libraries were prepared with molecular barcoding, using unique molecular identifiers to normalize TCRbeta repertoire quantification. TCRdb ran its own pipeline on the public reads, namely fastp trimming at Q25 and MiXCR clone calling, and kept in-frame beta chains. Rows are unified per CDR3 protein, each entry keeping the most common DNA and genes. Here the sample has fewer than 1 million distinct CDR3 sequences; around 17% occur a single time. About 5% of the sample belongs to the ten largest clones. The sample's treatment or condition label is to be understood as: allogeneic hematopoietic cell transplantation with graft depleted of TCRalphabeta T cells and CD19 B cells. The transplant recipients were children given TCRalphabeta/CD19-depleted allogeneic hematopoietic cell grafts. Inclusive of the bounding cysteine and phenylalanine, the CDR3 is 13 residues long. The retained sequence is limited to the CDR3, 39 bases, with the frame set at the first base. V and J are truncated by 0 bases and 7 bases respectively, leaving an intervening sequence of 7 bases. The CDR1 and CDR2 encoded by the germline V gene are SNHLY and FYNNEI.

This sequence was found in a male patient under 18 who had a stem cell transplant for acute lymphoblastic leukemia, so the T cells may come from the graft donor. Recombination joined TRBV2 with TRBJ2-1, with the D gene too uncertain to name. Source: PBMCs, mostly from graft donor cells, taken 360 days after TCRalphabeta/CD19-depleted stem cell transplant. The CDR3 reads CASSEAAVNEQFF. Read as DNA, the sequence is TGTGCCAGCAGTGAAGCAGCTGTGAATGAGCAGTTCTTC.